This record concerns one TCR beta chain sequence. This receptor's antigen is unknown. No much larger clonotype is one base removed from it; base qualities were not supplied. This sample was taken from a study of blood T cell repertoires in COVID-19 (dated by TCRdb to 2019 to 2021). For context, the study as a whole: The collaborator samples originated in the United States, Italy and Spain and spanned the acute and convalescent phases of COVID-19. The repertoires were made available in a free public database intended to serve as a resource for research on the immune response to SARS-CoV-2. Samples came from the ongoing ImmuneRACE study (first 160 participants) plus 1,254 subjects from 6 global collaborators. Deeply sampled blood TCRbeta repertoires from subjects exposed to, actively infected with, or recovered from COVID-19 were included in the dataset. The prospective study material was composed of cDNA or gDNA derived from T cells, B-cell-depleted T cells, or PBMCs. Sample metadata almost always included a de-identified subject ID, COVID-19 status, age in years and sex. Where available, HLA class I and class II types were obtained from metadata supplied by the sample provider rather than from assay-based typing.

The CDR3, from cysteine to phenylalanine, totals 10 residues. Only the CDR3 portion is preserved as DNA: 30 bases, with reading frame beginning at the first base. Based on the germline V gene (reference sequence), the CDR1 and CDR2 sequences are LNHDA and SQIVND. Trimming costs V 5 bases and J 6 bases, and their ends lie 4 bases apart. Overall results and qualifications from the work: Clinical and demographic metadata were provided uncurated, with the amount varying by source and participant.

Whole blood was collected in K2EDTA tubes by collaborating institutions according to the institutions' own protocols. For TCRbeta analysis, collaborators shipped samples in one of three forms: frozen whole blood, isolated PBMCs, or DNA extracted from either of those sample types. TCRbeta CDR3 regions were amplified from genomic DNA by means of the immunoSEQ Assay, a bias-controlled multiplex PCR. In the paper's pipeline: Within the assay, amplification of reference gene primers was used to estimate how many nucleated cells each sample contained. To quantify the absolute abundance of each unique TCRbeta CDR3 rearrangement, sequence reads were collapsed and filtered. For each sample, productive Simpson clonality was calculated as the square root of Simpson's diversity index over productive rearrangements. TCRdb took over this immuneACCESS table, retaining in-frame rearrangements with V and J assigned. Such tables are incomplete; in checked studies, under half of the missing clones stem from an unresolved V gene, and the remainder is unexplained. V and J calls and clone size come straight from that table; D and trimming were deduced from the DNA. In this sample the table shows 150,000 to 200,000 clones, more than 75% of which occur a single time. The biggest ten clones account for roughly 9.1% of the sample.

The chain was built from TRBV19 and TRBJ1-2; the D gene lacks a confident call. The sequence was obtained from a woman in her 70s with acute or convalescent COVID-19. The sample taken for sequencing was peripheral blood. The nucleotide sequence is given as TGTGCCAGTAGTTATGATGGCTACACCTTC. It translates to CASSYDGYTF.